This TCR beta chain derives from a study of CD8 T cells in ankylosing spondylitis. The CDR3 has 15 residues. Germline V CDR1 and CDR2: SGHRS, YFSETQ. V was trimmed by 4 bases and J by 4 bases, leaving 17 bases between them. TCRdb itself ran the 5' RACE reads through MiXCR, one entry per CDR3 protein. Of a few hundred thousand distinct CDR3 sequences in the sample, 15% to 20% were seen once. The study, taken as a whole, reports: A number of the motif variants had already been described in reactive arthritis synovial fluid and blood. Clones that were linked to disease were CD8+ and were relatively rare in peripheral blood. Significantly higher representation of disease-linked clones was reported for matched ankylosing spondylitis synovial fluid.

Concerning this clonotype: Its antigen is unknown.

Input material: blood, either unsorted or a sorted T cell fraction (not recorded which). The receptor comes from a male donor with ankylosing spondylitis or in good health (not recorded which). The J gene is TRBJ1-1, the V gene TRBV5-1; D remains unclear. In nucleotides, the CDR3 is TGCGCCAGCAGCCAGAACACCGGTTGGGGCACTGAAGCTTTCTTT. It codes for CASSQNTGWGTEAFF.